This T cell receptor (beta chain) comes out of a study of T cells in localized non-small cell lung cancer. The V gene's germline CDR1 is WNHNN and CDR2 SYGVQD (reference sequence). The CDR3 spans 15 residues. Losses at the gene ends were 6 bases for V and 1 base for J; bases not matched to a gene: 4. The table came from immunoSEQ multiplex PCR; TCRdb's copy has only in-frame clones and leaves some out. Altogether fewer than 20,000 clones are present, 70% to 90% being singletons, with the ten largest covering roughly 8.1%. The receptor's source is a man aged 35 to 70 with stage I lung adenocarcinoma. This rearrangement joins TRBV10-1 to TRBJ2-2, with TRBD2 matching 8 bases. Sequenced material: peripheral blood, taken before any cancer treatment. CDR3 loop: CASSLSGRNTGELFF. In DNA, the CDR3 is TGCGCCAGCAGCCTGAGCGGGAGGAACACCGGGGAGCTGTTTTTT.